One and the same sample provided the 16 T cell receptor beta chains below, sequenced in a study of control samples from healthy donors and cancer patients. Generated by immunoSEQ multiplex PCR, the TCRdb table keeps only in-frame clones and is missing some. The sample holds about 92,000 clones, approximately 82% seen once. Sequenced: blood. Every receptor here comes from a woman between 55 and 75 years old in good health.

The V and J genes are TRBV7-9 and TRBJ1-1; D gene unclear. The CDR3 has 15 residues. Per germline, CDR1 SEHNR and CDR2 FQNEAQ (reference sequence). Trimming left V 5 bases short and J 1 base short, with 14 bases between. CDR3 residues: CASSKNLRENTEAFF. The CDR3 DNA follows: TGTGCCAGCAGCAAGAATTTGAGGGAGAACACTGAAGCTTTCTTT. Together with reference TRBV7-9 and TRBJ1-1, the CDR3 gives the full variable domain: DTGVSQNPRHKITKRGQNVTFRCDPISEHNRLYWYRQTLGQGPEFLTYFQNEAQLEKSRLLSDRFSAERPKGSFSTLEIQRTEQGDSAMYLCASSKNLRENTEAFFGQGTRLTVV.

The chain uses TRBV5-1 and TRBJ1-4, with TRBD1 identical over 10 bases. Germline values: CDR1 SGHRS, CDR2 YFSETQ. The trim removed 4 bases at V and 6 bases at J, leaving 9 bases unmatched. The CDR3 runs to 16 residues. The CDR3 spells CASSPGTGVRDEKLFF. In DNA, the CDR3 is TGCGCCAGCAGCCCCGGGACAGGGGTGCGGGATGAAAAACTGTTTTTT.

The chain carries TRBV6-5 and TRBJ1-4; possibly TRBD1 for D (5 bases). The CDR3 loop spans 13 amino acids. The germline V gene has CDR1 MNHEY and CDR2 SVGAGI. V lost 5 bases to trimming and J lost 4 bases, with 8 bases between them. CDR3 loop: CASSPGHNEKLFF. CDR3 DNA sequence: TGTGCCAGCAGTCCCGGACATAATGAAAAACTGTTTTTT.

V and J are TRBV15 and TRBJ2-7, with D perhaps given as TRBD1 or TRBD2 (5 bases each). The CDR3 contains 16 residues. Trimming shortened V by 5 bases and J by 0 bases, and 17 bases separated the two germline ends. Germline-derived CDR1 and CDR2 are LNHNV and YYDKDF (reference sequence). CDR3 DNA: TGTGCCACCAGCCATACCTGGGAGACAGTCTCCTACGAGCAGTACTTC. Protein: CATSHTWETVSYEQYF.

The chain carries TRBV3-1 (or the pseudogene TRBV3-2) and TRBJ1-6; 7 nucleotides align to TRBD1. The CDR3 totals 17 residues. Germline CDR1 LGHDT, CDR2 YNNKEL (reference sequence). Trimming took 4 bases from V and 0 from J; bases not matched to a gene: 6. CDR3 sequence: CASSRDSGTSYNSPLHF. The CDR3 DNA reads TGTGCCAGCAGCCGGGACAGTGGGACCTCCTATAATTCACCCCTCCACTTT.

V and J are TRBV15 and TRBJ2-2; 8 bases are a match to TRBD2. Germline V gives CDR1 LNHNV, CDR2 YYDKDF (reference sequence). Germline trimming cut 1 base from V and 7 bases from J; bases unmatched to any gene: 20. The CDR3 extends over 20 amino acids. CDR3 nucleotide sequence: TGTGCCACCAGCAGAGGGGGAGCTGGGGCAGCGGGAGAGCGTGGCGGGGAGCTGTTTTTT. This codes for CATSRGGAGAAGERGGELFF.

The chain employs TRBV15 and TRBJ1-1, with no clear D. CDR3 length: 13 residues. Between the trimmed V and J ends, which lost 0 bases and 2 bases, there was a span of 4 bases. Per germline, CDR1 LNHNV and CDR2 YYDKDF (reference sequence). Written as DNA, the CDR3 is TGTGCCACCAGCAGAGATGTTAACACTGAAGCTTTCTTT. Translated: CATSRDVNTEAFF.

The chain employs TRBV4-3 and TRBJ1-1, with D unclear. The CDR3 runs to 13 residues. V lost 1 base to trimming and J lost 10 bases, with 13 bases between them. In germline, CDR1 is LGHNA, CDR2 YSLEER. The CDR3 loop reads CASSQGLYAGAFF. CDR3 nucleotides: TGCGCCAGCAGCCAAGGGCTCTACGCAGGAGCTTTCTTT.

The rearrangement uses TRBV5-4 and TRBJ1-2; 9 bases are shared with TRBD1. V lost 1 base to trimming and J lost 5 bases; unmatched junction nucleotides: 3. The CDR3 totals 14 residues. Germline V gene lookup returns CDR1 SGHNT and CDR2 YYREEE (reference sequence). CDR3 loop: CASSLRGQGYGYTF. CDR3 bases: TGTGCCAGCAGCTTGCGGGGACAGGGTTATGGCTACACCTTC.

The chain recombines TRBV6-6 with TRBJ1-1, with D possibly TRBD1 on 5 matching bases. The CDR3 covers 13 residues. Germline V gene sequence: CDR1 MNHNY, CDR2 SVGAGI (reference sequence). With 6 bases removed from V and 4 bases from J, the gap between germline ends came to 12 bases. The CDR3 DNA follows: TGTGCCAGCAGCCCTCAGGGTGCCACTGAAGCTTTCTTT. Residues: CASSPQGATEAFF.

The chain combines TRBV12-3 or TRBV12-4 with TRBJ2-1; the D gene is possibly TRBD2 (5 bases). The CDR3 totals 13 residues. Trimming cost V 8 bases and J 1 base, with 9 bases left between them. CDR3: CASEERSYNEQFF. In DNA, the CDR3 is TGTGCCAGCGAGGAGCGGTCCTACAATGAGCAGTTCTTC.

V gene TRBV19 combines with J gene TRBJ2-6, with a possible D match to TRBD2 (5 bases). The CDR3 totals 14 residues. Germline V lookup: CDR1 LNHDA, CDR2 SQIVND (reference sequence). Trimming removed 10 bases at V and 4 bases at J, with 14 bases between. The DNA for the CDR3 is TGTGCCACTAGAGGGTTGGCCGGGGCCAACGTCCTGACTTTC. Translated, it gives CATRGLAGANVLTF.

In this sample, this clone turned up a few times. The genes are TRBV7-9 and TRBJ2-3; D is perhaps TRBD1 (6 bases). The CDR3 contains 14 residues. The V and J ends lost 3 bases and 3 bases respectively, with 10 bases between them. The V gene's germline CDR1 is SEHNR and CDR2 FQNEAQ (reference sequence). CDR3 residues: CASSFTGMTDTQYF. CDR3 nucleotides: TGTGCCAGCAGCTTCACAGGGATGACAGATACGCAGTATTTT.

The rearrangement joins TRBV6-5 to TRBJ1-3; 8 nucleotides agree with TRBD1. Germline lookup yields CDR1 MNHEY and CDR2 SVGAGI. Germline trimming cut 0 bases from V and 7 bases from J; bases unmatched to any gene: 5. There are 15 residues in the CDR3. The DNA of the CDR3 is TGTGCCAGCAGTTACTCTGGACAGGGATTCAACACCATATATTTT. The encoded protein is CASSYSGQGFNTIYF.

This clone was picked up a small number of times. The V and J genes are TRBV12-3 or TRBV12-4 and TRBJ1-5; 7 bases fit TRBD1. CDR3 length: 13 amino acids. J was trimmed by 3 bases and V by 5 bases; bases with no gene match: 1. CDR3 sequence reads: CASSTGANQPQHF. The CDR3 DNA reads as TGTGCCAGCAGTACAGGGGCCAATCAGCCCCAGCATTTT.

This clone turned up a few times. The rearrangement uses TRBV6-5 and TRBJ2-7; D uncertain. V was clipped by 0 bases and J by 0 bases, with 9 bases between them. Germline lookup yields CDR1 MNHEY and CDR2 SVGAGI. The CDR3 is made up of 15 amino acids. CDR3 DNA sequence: TGTGCCAGCAGTTACTCGTTACAGAGCTCCTACGAGCAGTACTTC. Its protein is CASSYSLQSSYEQYF.